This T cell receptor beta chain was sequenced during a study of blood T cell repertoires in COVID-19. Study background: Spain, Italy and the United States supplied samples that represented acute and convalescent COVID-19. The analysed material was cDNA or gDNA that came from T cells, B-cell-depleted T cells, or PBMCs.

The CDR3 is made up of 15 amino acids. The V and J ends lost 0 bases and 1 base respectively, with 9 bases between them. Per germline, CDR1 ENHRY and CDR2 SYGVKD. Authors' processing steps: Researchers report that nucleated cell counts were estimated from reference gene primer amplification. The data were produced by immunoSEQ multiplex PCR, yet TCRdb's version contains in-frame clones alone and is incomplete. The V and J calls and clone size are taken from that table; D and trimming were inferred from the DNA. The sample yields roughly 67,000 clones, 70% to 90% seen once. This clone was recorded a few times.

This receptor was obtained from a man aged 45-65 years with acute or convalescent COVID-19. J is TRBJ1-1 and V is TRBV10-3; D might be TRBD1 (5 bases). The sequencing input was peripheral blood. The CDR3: CAISESLGGNTEAFF. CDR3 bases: TGTGCCATCAGTGAGTCGTTGGGGGGGAACACTGAAGCTTTCTTT.